This paragraph covers one T cell receptor beta chain sequence. The antigen is not known. Clones were sequenced by immunoSEQ multiplex PCR, and TCRdb holds only the in-frame ones, with some missing. The sample yields more than 2,000,000 clones, around nine tenths seen once. The investigators split CD4+ cells into a CD45RA+ naive subset and a CD45RA-negative memory subset. These data are taken from a study of shared clonotypes between healthy human individuals. Regarding the study as a whole: Sequencing depth was expected to affect clonotype sharing among donors.

This CDR3 is built from 17 residues. V shed 0 bases and J shed 3 bases, with 17 bases lying between them. The germline CDR1 and CDR2 sequences are SGHRS and YFSETQ. The source of this sequence is a man between 18 and 35 years old in good health. The chain joins TRBV5-1 to TRBJ2-3; D is possibly TRBD2 (6 bases). Sequencing was done on a sample of naive CD4+ T cells sorted from blood. This sample's subset: CD45RA+ positively selected. The CDR3 nucleotides are TGCGCCAGCAGCTTGGGGGGCGGCCTAGCGAGGACAGATACGCAGTATTTT. Its translation: CASSLGGGLARTDTQYF.